This record covers a single T cell receptor beta chain. The antigen it binds to is not known. Per-nucleotide qualities are absent, and no much larger clonotype sits a single base away. This entry is derived from a study of blood T cells in healthy people across ages (dated by TCRdb to between 2014 and 2017). About the full investigation: In model experiments, template switching captured roughly one uniquely barcoded TCR beta cDNA molecule for every two T cells. Using deep sequencing normalized with unique cDNA molecular identifiers, the study measured how TCR beta repertoire diversity changes with age. Donors were grouped into four age groups: young (average approximately 16 years), middle-aged (39), aged (around 56) and long-lived (about 82). Two additional independent replicas of 1 million unique cDNA reads from the same blood draw were analyzed for two donors (one aged 18 to 30 and one aged 80 or older). To avoid experimental bias, donors of different ages were distributed randomly across sequencing lanes.

The paper as a whole reports these results and caveats: Observed TCR beta diversity per million T cells fell roughly linearly with age, and a significant reduction was already apparent by age around 40. Because profiling used bulk unsorted PBMCs, naive and antigen-experienced compartments could not be compared conclusively. Estimates of total diversity based on one million sequenced T cells were regarded as lower bounds and as underestimates. Because the CMV infection status of the donors was unknown, age-related changes in expanded clonotypes may potentially have been confounded. The long-lived group showed more naive CD4+ T cells, fewer expanded clones and increased TCR diversity than the aged group, suggesting age selection. The percentage of naive T cells measured by flow cytometry correlated strongly with observed TCR beta diversity.

Including cysteine and phenylalanine, the CDR3 has 14 amino acids. Only the CDR3 part of the read is kept: 42 bases, read in frame from the first base. V loses 4 bases, J loses 6 bases, and the germline ends lie 15 bases apart. Library preparation used 5' RACE. The reads were generated on an Illumina HiSeq 2500. The second PCR ran for about 6 to 12 cycles and used a J-beta primer mix along with a sample-barcoded 5' primer. Each TCR beta cDNA molecule received a unique molecular identifier from a template-switch 5' adaptor carrying 12 random nucleotides. Each sample yielded at least 2.5 million CDR3-containing paired-end reads. First-strand cDNA synthesis was performed from all RNA using the Mint cDNA synthesis kit, with priming by a TRBC-specific oligonucleotide. Following uracil-DNA glycosylase treatment, all cDNA underwent a first 18-cycle PCR with the universal primers M1SS and BC2_uni_R. The paper's processing steps were these. Normalization of each sample was performed by random selection of 1 million high-quality reads, each carrying a distinct molecular identifier. Reads sharing molecular identifiers were discarded rather than binned into consensus sequences. MiTCR, set to a Q25 quality threshold and the strictest error-elimination algorithm, was used for CDR3 identification, clonotype clustering and error correction. Lower-bound total TCR beta diversity was estimated with a nonparametric unseen species model using Euler transformation. The public reads were quality trimmed at Q25 with fastp and then assembled into clones with MiXCR by TCRdb, keeping productive beta chains. A single entry per CDR3 protein holds the most common genes and DNA from its merged rows. The V and J calls, along with clone size, are taken from TCRdb and not from the paper's own processing. The sample yields 1.6 million or so distinct CDR3 sequences; roughly 32% were counted once. Clones ranked in the top ten supply 11% of the sample.

The approximately 39 donors, aged roughly 6 to 90 years, were systemically healthy Caucasian individuals from Russia. Each donor gave about 9.2 milliliters of peripheral blood, drawn into EDTA-treated Vacutainer tubes. Ficoll-Paque density-gradient centrifugation was used to isolate PBMCs, with at least 6.5 million per sample. Trizol reagent was used to extract total RNA from the PBMCs, yielding at least 6 micrograms per sample. Naive CD45RAhigh/CD27high T cell percentages were measured by flow cytometry on a PBMC aliquot from every donor. This receptor was identified in a woman in her 30s in good health. The rearrangement joined TRBV12-3 or TRBV12-4 to TRBJ1-1; possibly the D gene is TRBD1, per 5 matching bases. The sequencing sample was made of blood. This receptor has the CDR3 CASSSSREASEAFF. The bases are TGTGCCAGCAGTTCTTCCAGGGAGGCATCTGAAGCTTTCTTT.